This T cell receptor (beta chain) was retrieved from a study of cytomegalovirus exposure and HLA in healthy donors. The repertoire was sequenced with immunoSEQ multiplex PCR; TCRdb's copy has only in-frame clones and lacks some. The table records 150,000 to 200,000 clones, 85% of them present only once. Trimming stripped 0 bases from V and 6 bases from J, with 12 bases between. The germline gives CDR1 SGHNT, CDR2 YYREEE (reference sequence). This CDR3 has 14 residues. The sequenced sample was PBMCs. V gene TRBV5-4 combines with J gene TRBJ1-2, with D perhaps TRBD1 (6 bases). The origin of this receptor is a man aged 25 to 40 in good health and CMV-seropositive. CDR3 protein: CASSLDSGGNGYTF. The CDR3 DNA is TGTGCCAGCAGCTTGGATAGCGGGGGCAATGGCTACACCTTC.